Below are 8 T cell receptor beta chains sequenced from a single sample in a study of Graves' ophthalmopathy and Graves' hyperthyroidism. Amplified TCR beta CDR3 regions were obtained using RNA transcripts as template. HTBI primers served in a first-round RT-PCR, which a second-round multiplex PCR followed. MiXCR, run by TCRdb on the multiplex PCR reads, gives a single entry per CDR3 protein. The repertoire holds about 500,000 distinct CDR3 sequences, with under 15% as singletons. The sequenced sample was blood. These receptors were collected from a woman aged 25 to 39 with Graves' ophthalmopathy.

This clonotype appeared many times. The rearrangement joins TRBV28 to TRBJ1-5; D remains unclear. The germline gives CDR1 MDHEN, CDR2 SYDVKM. This CDR3 has 13 amino acids. V lost 2 bases, J lost 9 bases, and 11 bases lay in between. The CDR3 loop reads CASSLNAGLPQHF. CDR3 nucleotides: TGTGCCAGCAGTTTAAACGCGGGCCTGCCCCAGCATTTT.

The chain has TRBV6-1 and TRBJ2-1, with 9 bases identical to TRBD1. With 8 bases clipped from V and 0 bases from J, the junction kept 8 bases outside the gene matches. The germline V gene encodes CDR1 MNHNS and CDR2 SASEGT. CDR3 size: 16 residues. The CDR3 DNA is TGTGCCAGCGTACAGGGGGCCCTCACCTCCTACAATGAGCAGTTCTTC. Protein product: CASVQGALTSYNEQFF.

This clonotype showed up just a few times. The chain couples TRBV30 to TRBJ2-7, with D perhaps matching TRBD2 (7 bases). This CDR3 is 18 amino acids long. Deletions cut 0 bases from V and 0 bases from J, with 21 bases between. Germline CDR1 reads GTSNPN; CDR2 reads SVGIG (reference sequence). CDR3 sequence (DNA): TGTGCCTGGAGTGTCGGGTGGGGGGGGCTAGCGGCCTCCTACGAGCAGTACTTC. It codes for CAWSVGWGGLAASYEQYF.

Ten or more counts support this clonotype. The chain recombines TRBV6-5 with TRBJ1-5; tentatively, D is TRBD1 (5 bases). Germline CDR1 and CDR2: MNHEY and SVGAGI. The CDR3 length is 16 residues. The V end was cut by 9 bases, the J end by 4 bases, with 22 bases between. CDR3 sequence (DNA): TGTGCCAGTGGAGGGTCGGGGGTAGGGGTGAATCAGCCCCAGCATTTT. Encoded protein: CASGGSGVGVNQPQHF.

This clonotype was detected ten times or more. The chain recombines TRBV30 with TRBJ2-7; D call uncertain. V shed 0 bases and J shed 2 bases, with 14 bases lying between them. Per the germline V gene, CDR1 is GTSNPN and CDR2 is SVGIG (reference sequence). CDR3 size: 15 residues. CDR3 bases: TGTGCCTGGAGTGTACCGGCAAGCTGGGCCTACGAGCAGTACTTC. Protein product: CAWSVPASWAYEQYF. The full variable domain, rest sourced from reference TRBV30 and TRBJ2-7, is SQTIHQWPATLVQPVGSPLSLECTVEGTSNPNLYWYRQAAGRGLQLLFYSVGIGQISSEVPQNLSASRPQDRQFILSSKKLLLSDSGFYLCAWSVPASWAYEQYFGPGTRLTVT.

This clonotype was seen many times. The chain carries TRBV20-1 and TRBJ2-7; 7 nucleotides line up with TRBD2. Germline CDR1 and CDR2: DFQATT and SNEGSKA (reference sequence). The CDR3 runs to 14 residues. Trimming at V came to 0 bases and at J to 0 bases, leaving 2 bases not matched to a gene. CDR3 sequence: CSARDWTSSYEQYF. As DNA, the CDR3 is TGCAGTGCTAGAGATTGGACTAGCTCCTACGAGCAGTACTTC.

This clonotype was counted a few times. J is TRBJ2-2 and V is TRBV28, with 10 bases identical to TRBD1. This CDR3 is 16 amino acids long. Germline V gene lookup returns CDR1 MDHEN and CDR2 SYDVKM. V lost 5 bases and J lost 4; bases outside the gene matches: 7. The CDR3, as DNA: TGTGCCAGCAGTCCCGGGGGACAGGGGATCACCGGGGAGCTGTTTTTT. Translating gives CASSPGGQGITGELFF.

The table lists this clonotype with a few counts. A read error is possible here, since a much larger clone lies one base away. This chain uses TRBV29-1 with TRBJ1-1, with D perhaps matching TRBD1 (5 bases). The CDR3 totals 14 residues. Trimming removed 8 bases at V and 0 bases at J, with 16 bases between. Looked up from germline, CDR1 is SQVTM and CDR2 is ANQGSEA. The CDR3 here is CSLAGGTMNTEAFF. The CDR3 coding sequence is TGCAGCCTTGCCGGGGGAACCATGAACACTGAAGCTTTCTTT. The whole variable domain, remainder taken from reference TRBV29-1 and TRBJ1-1, is SAVISQKPSRDICQRGTSLTIQCQVDSQVTMMFWYRQQPGQSLTLIATANQGSEATYESGFVIDKFPISRPNLTFSTLTVSNMSPEDSSIYLCSLAGGTMNTEAFFGQGTRLTVV.